This TCR beta chain is from a study of T-cell memory formation after mild COVID-19. Whole-study results and caveats: Contracting clones, day 15 to 85, had balanced CD4/CD8, and later expanders favored CD4+.

MiXCR, run by TCRdb on the 5' RACE reads, gives a single entry per CDR3 protein. The sample has 110,000 or so distinct CDR3 sequences; 18% are singletons. Germline assignment: CDR1 DFQATT and CDR2 SNEGSKA (reference sequence). The CDR3 length is 13 residues. Trimming took 4 bases from V and 6 from J, leaving 16 bases between them. Comments on this clonotype: The antigen is not known.

The clonotype was recovered from a man younger than 30 who had mild COVID-19 (a few samples of this study predate the infection). Cell type and time point are not known. The sequencing sample was made of PBMCs or a T cell subset sorted from them (not recorded which). The chain combines TRBV20-1 with TRBJ2-7; tentatively, D is TRBD2 (6 bases). The CDR3 protein is CSATRDSTGEQYF. CDR3 sequence (DNA): TGCAGTGCTACCCGGGACTCGACCGGCGAGCAGTACTTC.